One T cell receptor beta chain is described in this entry. The data are from a study of blood T cell repertoires in COVID-19. Living in 24 US areas, the participants were between about 18 and 95 years of age. Profiled with immunoSEQ multiplex PCR; TCRdb holds only in-frame clones, not every one. Among a few hundred thousand clones listed, more than 75% were seen once. This CDR3 region has 13 residues. Trimming removed 4 bases from V and 4 bases from J; junction bases left unmatched: 0. Germline V gene data show CDR1 as SGHRS and CDR2 as YFSETQ. The chain combines TRBV5-1 with TRBJ2-7; 12 nucleotides agree with TRBD2. The sequencing sample was made of PBMCs or T cells enriched from blood (not recorded which). This sequence was found in a middle-aged woman with acute COVID-19. CDR3 amino acids: CASSGTSGYEQYF. As DNA, the CDR3 is TGCGCCAGCAGCGGGACTAGCGGGTACGAGCAGTACTTC.